Presented here are 18 T cell receptor beta chains from one specimen sequenced in a study of blood T cell repertoires in COVID-19. Generated by immunoSEQ multiplex PCR, the TCRdb table keeps only in-frame clones and is missing some. Seen here are some 200,000 clones, around four fifths observed once, and the top ten hold roughly 20%. What was sequenced was peripheral blood. The receptors come from an elderly woman with active or convalescent COVID-19.

The chain is built from TRBV5-4 and TRBJ2-1, with 10 bases matching TRBD2. This CDR3 is built from 15 residues. Unmatched junction bases numbered 7, after V lost 4 bases and J lost 6 bases. Germline assignment: CDR1 SGHNT and CDR2 YYREEE (reference sequence). DNA of the CDR3: TGTGCCAGCAGCGTTCCTAGCGGGAGTGGCAATGAGCAGTTCTTC. Protein product: CASSVPSGSGNEQFF. Filled out from reference TRBV5-4 and TRBJ2-1, the complete variable domain reads ETGVTQSPTHLIKTRGQQVTLRCSSQSGHNTVSWYQQALGQGPQFIFQYYREEENGRGNFPPRFSGLQFPNYSSELNVNALELDDSALYLCASSVPSGSGNEQFFGPGTRLTVL.

The genes are TRBV2 and TRBJ1-5; TRBD1 agrees at 9 bases. The CDR3 contains 15 residues. The germline V gene encodes CDR1 SNHLY and CDR2 FYNNEI. J was trimmed by 2 bases and V by 6 bases; bases with no gene match: 5. CDR3 in amino acids: CASRDRGKGNQPQHF. The CDR3 DNA reads as TGTGCCAGCAGGGACAGGGGTAAGGGCAATCAGCCCCAGCATTTT.

This clone was recorded a few times. This sequence joins TRBV4-1 and TRBJ1-3; D perhaps matches TRBD1 (5 bases). Trimming shortened V by 4 bases and J by 1 base, and 11 bases separated the two germline ends. The CDR3 sequence is 15 residues long. In germline, CDR1 is MGHRA, CDR2 YSYEKL. The CDR3: CASSLGHLSGNTIYF. DNA of the CDR3: TGCGCCAGCAGCCTAGGACACCTATCTGGAAACACCATATATTTT.

The V call is TRBV6-5, the J call TRBJ1-2, with TRBD1 matching over 7 bases. The germline gives CDR1 MNHEY, CDR2 SVGAGI. The CDR3 totals 13 residues. Trimming cost V 6 bases and J 2 bases; bases outside gene matches: 3. CDR3 in DNA: TGTGCCAGCAGCCCGGGACAGAACTATGGCTACACCTTC. Translation gives CASSPGQNYGYTF.

The rearrangement uses TRBV4-1 and TRBJ2-3; the match to TRBD2 covers 11 bases. The CDR3 totals 17 residues. Germline loops: CDR1 MGHRA, CDR2 YSYEKL. V gave up 3 bases and J gave up 5 bases; unmatched junction bases: 10. Here the CDR3 reads CASSQRQLAGVVDTQYF. The CDR3 DNA sequence: TGCGCCAGCAGCCAGCGTCAACTAGCGGGAGTTGTAGATACGCAGTATTTT.

This clone has just a few counts. CDR3 sequence (DNA): TGTGCCAGCATAGGACAGGGGGCCGCTAACTATGGCTACACCTTC. It translates to CASIGQGAANYGYTF. The chain employs TRBV6-6 and TRBJ1-2; 11 nucleotides agree with TRBD1. Germline-derived CDR1 and CDR2 are MNHNY and SVGAGI (reference sequence). J gave up 0 bases and V 7 bases, and 4 bases lay outside the gene matches. The CDR3 extends over 15 amino acids.

The chain employs TRBV5-1 and TRBJ2-1; 11 nucleotides agree with TRBD2. V lost 3 bases, J lost 7 bases, and 6 bases stayed unmatched. Germline loops: CDR1 SGHRS, CDR2 YFSETQ. The CDR3 is made up of 15 amino acids. CDR3 coding DNA: TGCGCCAGCAGCTCTTTAGCGGGGGGGAGGAATGAGCAGTTCTTC. Translating it yields CASSSLAGGRNEQFF. The whole variable domain, remainder taken from reference TRBV5-1 and TRBJ2-1, is KAGVTQTPRYLIKTRGQQVTLSCSPISGHRSVSWYQQTPGQGLQFLFEYFSETQRNKGNFPGRFSGRQFSNSRSEMNVSTLELGDSALYLCASSSLAGGRNEQFFGPGTRLTVL.

V is TRBV24-1 and J is TRBJ2-5; 8 bases agree with TRBD1. CDR3 length: 15 residues. The trim removed 6 bases at V and 5 bases at J, leaving 10 bases unmatched. Germline CDR1 and CDR2: KGHDR and SFDVKD. The CDR3 nucleotides are TGTGCCACCAGTACCCCCCAGGGGGCGGGTGAGACCCAGTACTTC. It encodes CATSTPQGAGETQYF.

V and J are TRBV4-3 and TRBJ2-1; D call uncertain. The V end was cut by 1 base, the J end by 6 bases, with 7 bases between. CDR1 LGHNA and CDR2 YSLEER come from the germline V gene. This CDR3 is built from 13 residues. The CDR3 DNA reads TGCGCCAGCAGCCAAGTTCTAGGCAATGAGCAGTTCTTC. Its protein is CASSQVLGNEQFF.

This clone has more than one count but fewer than ten. The chain combines TRBV28 with TRBJ2-1, with D perhaps TRBD2 (6 bases). V lost 6 bases and J lost 8, with 17 bases in between. This CDR3 has 14 amino acids. Germline-derived CDR1 and CDR2 are MDHEN and SYDVKM. DNA for the CDR3: TGTGCCAGCAGGGACCTAGCGTTAAAGGATGAGCAGTTCTTC. It is translated as CASRDLALKDEQFF.

The genes are TRBV7-9 and TRBJ2-5; tentatively, D is TRBD2 (5 bases). From germline, CDR1 is SEHNR and CDR2 FQNEAQ (reference sequence). The V end was cut by 5 bases, the J end by 4 bases, with 14 bases between. This CDR3 comprises 14 residues. The CDR3 loop reads CASSLIEGLETQYF. The DNA for the CDR3 is TGTGCCAGCAGCCTCATCGAGGGTTTAGAGACCCAGTACTTC. Complete variable domain (other parts from reference TRBV7-9 and TRBJ2-5): DTGVSQNPRHKITKRGQNVTFRCDPISEHNRLYWYRQTLGQGPEFLTYFQNEAQLEKSRLLSDRFSAERPKGSFSTLEIQRTEQGDSAMYLCASSLIEGLETQYFGPGTRLLVL.

This clone was picked up one time. The rearrangement joins TRBV19 to TRBJ2-3; 12 bases are shared with TRBD2. The germline gives CDR1 LNHDA, CDR2 SQIVND (reference sequence). CDR3 length: 19 residues. Unmatched junction bases numbered 8, after V lost 0 bases and J lost 1 base. DNA of the CDR3: TGTGCCAGTAGTATAGAGACTAGCGGGGGCTTAACTCGCACAGATACGCAGTATTTT. Encoded protein: CASSIETSGGLTRTDTQYF.

This clone was seen just once. The chain combines TRBV7-9 with TRBJ2-1, with 8 bases matching TRBD2. With 5 bases clipped from V and 2 bases from J, the junction kept 5 bases outside the gene matches. The germline gives CDR1 SEHNR, CDR2 FQNEAQ (reference sequence). This CDR3 region has 15 residues. CDR3 amino acids: CASSATSGAYNEQFF. In DNA, the CDR3 is TGTGCCAGCAGCGCAACTAGCGGTGCCTACAATGAGCAGTTCTTC.

This chain uses TRBV30 with TRBJ2-7; 9 nucleotides align to TRBD2. The CDR3 is 14 residues long. Losses at the gene ends were 1 base for V and 6 bases for J; bases not matched to a gene: 7. Per the germline V gene, CDR1 is GTSNPN and CDR2 is SVGIG (reference sequence). CDR3 sequence reads: CAWSAGLASGEQYF. DNA for the CDR3: TGTGCCTGGAGTGCGGGACTAGCTTCGGGCGAGCAGTACTTC. The complete variable domain, with remaining parts taken from reference TRBV30 and TRBJ2-7, reads SQTIHQWPATLVQPVGSPLSLECTVEGTSNPNLYWYRQAAGRGLQLLFYSVGIGQISSEVPQNLSASRPQDRQFILSSKKLLLSDSGFYLCAWSAGLASGEQYFGPGTRLTVT.

The chain carries TRBV27 and TRBJ1-2, with D unresolved. V dropped 6 bases and J dropped 1 base, with 9 bases sitting between them. Germline V gene data show CDR1 as MNHEY and CDR2 as SMNVEV (reference sequence). The CDR3 runs to 13 residues. Here the CDR3 reads CASRSGFNYGYTF. The CDR3 bases are TGTGCCAGCAGGTCGGGGTTTAACTATGGCTACACCTTC.

This chain uses TRBV5-5 with TRBJ1-2; TRBD1 matches at 7 bases. This CDR3 region has 12 residues. The ends lost 4 bases at V and 7 bases at J; junction bases unmatched: 4. Germline V CDR1 and CDR2: SGHKS, YYEKEE (reference sequence). Written as DNA, the CDR3 is TGTGCCAGCAGCATGGACAGGAGTGGCTACACCTTC. Translating gives CASSMDRSGYTF. Using reference TRBV5-5 and TRBJ1-2 for the parts outside the CDR3, the full variable domain is DAGVTQSPTHLIKTRGQQVTLRCSPISGHKSVSWYQQVLGQGPQFIFQYYEKEERGRGNFPDRFSARQFPNYSSELNVNALLLGDSALYLCASSMDRSGYTFGSGTRLTVV.

This chain links TRBV25-1 with TRBJ2-1; possible D gene TRBD2, 6 bases. Germline loops: CDR1 MGHDK, CDR2 SYGVNS. The CDR3 spans 14 residues. V lost 10 bases, J lost 0 bases, and 13 bases lay in between. CDR3 sequence (DNA): TGTGCCACCCTGGGGGGAAGCTCCTACAATGAGCAGTTCTTC. This translates into CATLGGSSYNEQFF.

The chain joins TRBV5-1 to TRBJ2-5; no clear D gene. Per the germline V gene, CDR1 is SGHRS and CDR2 is YFSETQ. The CDR3 loop spans 13 amino acids. V was clipped by 0 bases and J by 5 bases, with 8 bases between them. CDR3 sequence: CASSLGRLETQYF. CDR3 sequence (DNA): TGCGCCAGCAGCTTGGGGCGGTTGGAGACCCAGTACTTC.